A single sample gave rise to the 25 T cell receptor beta chains below, sequenced in a study of cytomegalovirus exposure and HLA in healthy donors. Primers for the PCR totalled 60 Vbeta and 13 Jbeta. Only in-frame clones appear in the TCRdb table, and some are missing; sequencing was by immunoSEQ multiplex PCR. The sample lists more than 95,000 clones, nearly 80% seen once, with roughly 5.9% in the top ten. The specimen sequenced was PBMCs. The origin of the receptors is a man in his fifties or sixties in good health and CMV-seropositive.

The chain joins TRBV28 to TRBJ2-1; possible D gene TRBD2, 6 bases. Trimming removed 2 bases at V and 10 bases at J, with 12 bases between. Germline CDR1 is MDHEN and CDR2 is SYDVKM. The CDR3 is 13 amino acids. The CDR3 is CASSLSGGMEQFF. The CDR3 DNA follows: TGTGCCAGCAGTTTAAGTGGCGGGATGGAGCAGTTCTTC.

V is TRBV19 and J is TRBJ2-1, with a possible D match to TRBD1 (6 bases). V was pared by 5 bases and J by 4 bases, with 15 bases between. This CDR3 is 15 amino acids long. Germline V gives CDR1 LNHDA, CDR2 SQIVND (reference sequence). Here the CDR3 reads CASSPQGRGYNEQFF. The CDR3 DNA is TGTGCCAGTAGTCCCCAGGGGCGAGGGTACAATGAGCAGTTCTTC.

The chain links TRBV4-2 to TRBJ1-6; the D gene is possibly TRBD1 (5 bases). Germline lookup yields CDR1 LGHNA and CDR2 YNFKEQ. CDR3 length equals 16 residues. V lost 0 bases and J 7 bases, leaving 13 bases between the germline ends. The CDR3: CASSQEFWGDNSPLHF. The CDR3 bases are TGTGCCAGCAGCCAAGAGTTTTGGGGGGACAATTCACCCCTCCACTTT.

This clone was observed once. This chain links TRBV5-1 with TRBJ1-1; no reliable D call. CDR1 SGHRS and CDR2 YFSETQ come from the germline V gene. V lost 4 bases to trimming and J lost 7 bases, with 14 bases between them. The CDR3 is 13 amino acids. CDR3 bases: TGCGCCAGCAGCCAAAGGTCGGGGAATGAAGCTTTCTTT. Translating it yields CASSQRSGNEAFF.

The chain joins TRBV11-1 to TRBJ1-1, with 8 bases aligning to TRBD1. The CDR3 has 15 residues. Germline CDR1 and CDR2: SGHAT and FQDESV (reference sequence). V gave up 7 bases and J gave up 0 bases; unmatched junction bases: 7. The CDR3 nucleotides are TGTGCCAGCAAGCCTCGGACAGGGATGAACACTGAAGCTTTCTTT. This codes for CASKPRTGMNTEAFF.

CDR3 nucleotides: TGTGCCAGCACCCACTCCCGGGGGGGGAGAGAGACCCAGTACTTC. Protein sequence: CASTHSRGGRETQYF. The rearrangement uses TRBV28 and TRBJ2-5; 8 bases match TRBD2. This CDR3 contains 15 residues. CDR1 MDHEN and CDR2 SYDVKM come from the germline V gene. The ends lost 7 bases at V and 4 bases at J; junction bases unmatched: 11.

The chain couples TRBV5-5 to TRBJ2-6; D is possibly TRBD1 (6 bases). Trimming stripped 0 bases from V and 4 bases from J, with 8 bases between. The CDR3 length is 15 residues. Germline-derived CDR1 and CDR2 are SGHKS and YYEKEE (reference sequence). CDR3 amino acids: CASSLVGAGANVLTF. The CDR3 DNA sequence: TGTGCCAGCAGCTTGGTGGGGGCCGGGGCCAACGTCCTGACTTTC.

The chain has TRBV27 and TRBJ2-2, with 11 bases identical to TRBD1. The ends lost 6 bases at V and 5 bases at J; junction bases unmatched: 2. The CDR3 has 14 amino acids. From germline, CDR1 is MNHEY and CDR2 SMNVEV (reference sequence). The CDR3 here is CASSGDRGTGELFF. In DNA, the CDR3 is TGTGCCAGCAGCGGGGACAGGGGGACCGGGGAGCTGTTTTTT.

The gene calls are TRBV7-8 and TRBJ2-1, with TRBD1 identical over 8 bases. After removal of 4 bases from V and 7 bases from J, the junction contained 9 bases not matched to a gene. The CDR3 spans 15 residues. The germline V gene encodes CDR1 SGHVS and CDR2 FQNEAQ. In nucleotides, the CDR3 is TGTGCCAGCAGCTACAGGGGGGCTTGGGATAATGAGCAGTTCTTC. It translates to CASSYRGAWDNEQFF.

The gene calls are TRBV11-3 and TRBJ1-6; D is ambiguous. Trimming removed 1 base at V and 6 bases at J, with 7 bases between. This CDR3 has 14 residues. Germline loops: CDR1 SGHNT, CDR2 YENEEA. Here the CDR3 reads CASSLGGSNSPLHF. The CDR3 bases are TGTGCCAGCAGCTTAGGAGGGAGTAATTCACCCCTCCACTTT.

The chain employs TRBV19 and TRBJ2-2; 7 nucleotides align to TRBD1. Germline CDR1 LNHDA, CDR2 SQIVND (reference sequence). There are 15 residues in the CDR3. Trimming at V came to 7 bases and at J to 0 bases, leaving 5 bases not matched to a gene. The CDR3 DNA reads as TGTGCCAGTATGAGGGGGCGGGCGAACACCGGGGAGCTGTTTTTT. Residues: CASMRGRANTGELFF.

The J gene is TRBJ2-5, the V gene TRBV5-1, with 8 bases aligning to TRBD2. The CDR3 runs to 15 residues. The junction had 3 bases not matched to a gene; V was cut back by 0 bases and J by 2 bases. The V gene's germline CDR1 is SGHRS and CDR2 YFSETQ. DNA of the CDR3: TGCGCCAGCAGCTTGGGTAGCGGGAAACAAGAGACCCAGTACTTC. It is translated as CASSLGSGKQETQYF.

The chain combines TRBV5-1 with TRBJ1-2; tentative D call: TRBD1 (6 bases). This CDR3 is built from 16 residues. The germline CDR1 and CDR2 sequences are SGHRS and YFSETQ. Trimming left V 2 bases short and J 6 bases short, with 20 bases between. Here the CDR3 reads CASSFDTGSVLDGYTF. CDR3 in DNA: TGCGCCAGCAGCTTCGACACAGGGTCTGTTCTCGATGGCTACACCTTC.

The chain joins TRBV6-5 to TRBJ1-2; possibly TRBD1 for D (5 bases). V lost 0 bases and J lost 5, with 16 bases in between. CDR3 size: 16 residues. Looked up from germline, CDR1 is MNHEY and CDR2 is SVGAGI. CDR3 protein: CASSYSPPGLLYGYTF. CDR3 coding DNA: TGTGCCAGCAGTTACTCCCCCCCAGGGCTGCTTTATGGCTACACCTTC.

The chain links TRBV2 to TRBJ1-2, with 8 positions matching TRBD1. Germline V gene data show CDR1 as SNHLY and CDR2 as FYNNEI. With V trimmed by 6 bases and J by 0 bases, 6 bases remained unmatched. CDR3 length equals 15 residues. CDR3 loop: CASRVRGQANYGYTF. The CDR3, as DNA: TGTGCCAGCAGGGTCAGGGGGCAAGCTAACTATGGCTACACCTTC.

The chain recombines TRBV11-2 with TRBJ1-1; D might be TRBD1 (6 bases). V lost 4 bases, J lost 4 bases, and 19 bases lay in between. The CDR3 sequence is 16 residues long. Germline V gene sequence: CDR1 SGHAT, CDR2 FQNNGV. CDR3: CASSSPEQGRGTEAFF. The DNA for the CDR3 is TGTGCCAGCAGCTCGCCAGAACAGGGAAGGGGCACTGAAGCTTTCTTT.

The V and J genes are TRBV27 and TRBJ2-3; D perhaps matches TRBD2 (6 bases). From germline, CDR1 is MNHEY and CDR2 SMNVEV (reference sequence). The CDR3 is made up of 12 amino acids. Trimming took off 6 bases at V and 5 bases at J, with 9 bases between the two ends. DNA for the CDR3: TGTGCCAGCAGGCCTAGCGTAGATACGCAGTATTTT. Translated: CASRPSVDTQYF.

The CDR3 sequence: CASSPPGQVLGNTIYF. DNA for the CDR3: TGTGCCAGCTCACCACCGGGGCAGGTCCTTGGAAACACCATATATTTT. V is TRBV18 and J is TRBJ1-3; weak D call: TRBD1 (5 bases). The V end was cut by 0 bases, the J end by 3 bases, with 12 bases between. The CDR3 runs 16 residues. CDR1 is KGHSH and CDR2 is LQKENI in the germline V gene.

The DNA for the CDR3 is TGTGCCAGCAGGGACAGGGGGAATGGGCCCCAGCATTTT. This sequence encodes CASRDRGNGPQHF. The rearrangement links TRBV2 to TRBJ1-5, with 10 nucleotides matching TRBD1. V dropped 6 bases and J dropped 9; count of bases not matched to a gene: 5. CDR1 and CDR2 (germline): SNHLY, FYNNEI. The CDR3 spans 13 residues.

Points on this clone: Distinct nucleotide sequences in the sample also encode this CDR3. V is TRBV5-4 and J is TRBJ2-2; maybe TRBD2 (5 bases). The CDR3 runs to 13 residues. The V and J ends lost 4 bases and 6 bases respectively, with 10 bases between them. The germline CDR1 and CDR2 sequences are SGHNT and YYREEE (reference sequence). CDR3 in amino acids: CASSPEGPGELFF. In DNA form, the CDR3 reads TGTGCCAGCAGCCCCGAGGGCCCCGGGGAGCTGTTTTTT.

The chain uses TRBV4-1 and TRBJ1-1; D gene unclear. The CDR3 spans 14 residues. Germline assignment: CDR1 MGHRA and CDR2 YSYEKL. V shed 1 base and J shed 3 bases, with 9 bases lying between them. The CDR3: CASSQAQEDTEAFF. In DNA, the CDR3 is TGCGCCAGCAGCCAAGCCCAGGAAGACACTGAAGCTTTCTTT.

The J gene is TRBJ2-2, the V gene TRBV7-6; possible D gene TRBD1, 6 bases. The CDR3 has 16 amino acids. Germline V gene data show CDR1 as SGHVS and CDR2 as FNYEAQ. Trimming removed 5 bases from V and 2 bases from J, with 15 bases in between. Here the CDR3 DNA reads TGTGCCAGCAGCAGATCCGGGACATCTAACACCGGGGAGCTGTTTTTT. This sequence encodes CASSRSGTSNTGELFF.

V usage is TRBV7-6 and J usage is TRBJ2-7, with D possibly being TRBD2 (5 bases). V gave up 5 bases and J gave up 6 bases, with 17 bases separating them. Germline CDR1 and CDR2: SGHVS and FNYEAQ. The CDR3 spans 14 residues. Here the CDR3 reads CASSPLDSIGEQYF. As DNA, the CDR3 is TGTGCCAGCAGCCCCTTGGACTCAATAGGCGAGCAGTACTTC.

V and J are TRBV7-2 and TRBJ1-5; 9 bases agree with TRBD1. The germline CDR1 and CDR2 sequences are SGHTA and FQGNSA. This CDR3 is built from 15 residues. The J segment lost 1 base and the V segment lost 5 bases, leaving 3 bases of the junction unmatched. The CDR3 sequence is CASSRDRGSNQPQHF. The CDR3 DNA is TGTGCCAGCAGCCGCGACAGGGGGAGCAATCAGCCCCAGCATTTT.

The gene calls are TRBV4-1 and TRBJ1-6, with a weak D call TRBD1 (6 bases). Trimming left V 0 bases short and J 9 bases short, with 15 bases between. The CDR3 has 16 residues. Per the germline V gene, CDR1 is MGHRA and CDR2 is YSYEKL. DNA of the CDR3: TGCGCCAGCAGCCAAGAGGGGCGGGGGCTCGGTTCACCCCTCCACTTT. Amino acid sequence: CASSQEGRGLGSPLHF.